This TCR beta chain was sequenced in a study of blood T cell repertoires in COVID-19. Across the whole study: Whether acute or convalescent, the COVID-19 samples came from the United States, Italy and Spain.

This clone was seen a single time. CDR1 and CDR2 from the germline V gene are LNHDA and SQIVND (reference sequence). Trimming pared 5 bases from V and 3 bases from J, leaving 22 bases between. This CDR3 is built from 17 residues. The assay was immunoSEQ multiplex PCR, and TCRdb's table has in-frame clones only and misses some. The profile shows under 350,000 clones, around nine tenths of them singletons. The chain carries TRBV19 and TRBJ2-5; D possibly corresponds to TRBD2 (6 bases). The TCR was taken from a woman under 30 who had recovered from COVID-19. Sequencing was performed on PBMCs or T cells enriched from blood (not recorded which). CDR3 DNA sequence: TGTGCCAGTAGTCTAGCCGGGATTCGGAGGGGAGAAGAGACCCAGTACTTC. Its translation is CASSLAGIRRGEETQYF.